The source of this T cell receptor (beta chain) is a study of T cells after yellow fever vaccination (dated by TCRdb to about 2019). Notes on the research overall: The SMART-Seq v4 Ultra Low Input RNA kit was used to prepare libraries from fractions with low cell numbers. To follow T-cell clones before and after both primary and booster YFV17D yellow fever vaccination, bulk TCR alpha and beta repertoires underwent longitudinal sequencing. The cohort comprised two healthy male donors, one aged 18 to 30 and one aged 30 to 40 years. Blood was collected at multiple timepoints before and after primary and secondary immunization, and bulk PBMC replicates and cell subsets were isolated. The investigation overall reported the following: Computational filtering was needed because FACS-sorted repertoires could contain abundant contaminating clonotypes from the bulk population. The study included only two donors, which limits how far the findings can be generalized. A small fraction of clonotypes appeared in both the CD4 and CD8 compartments, likely as a result of convergent recombination. Compared with the primary T-cell response, the secondary T-cell response was weaker but faster, peaking on day 5 rather than day 15. After the booster, most of the clones that had expanded following primary vaccination were detected again (almost 98% of CD4 and 85% to 90% of CD8), which suggests that memory was broadly maintained.

The treatment or condition label here, explained by the study, means: live attenuated yellow fever vaccine strain. At each blood-draw timepoint, two biological replicates of bulk PBMCs were collected. PBMCs were isolated from peripheral blood using a standard Ficoll-Paque protocol. TriZol was used to extract RNA from bulk PBMCs, from CD4 and CD8 fractions, and from dextramer-positive and dextramer-negative fractions. This clonotype was detected only a few times. There is no known antigen for this receptor. No quality values exist for individual bases; no much larger clone is one base distant. TCR cDNA was synthesized by 5'RACE template switching, which introduced a universal primer site and unique molecular identifiers. Priming for cDNA synthesis came from both the TCR alpha and TCR beta constant segments. Library amplification used two PCR steps, and the second PCR step added sample barcodes and sequencing adapters. Sequencing of libraries was done on Illumina HiSeq 2500 (2x100 bp) or NovaSeq (2x150 bp). The authors' pipeline ran thus. Demultiplexing of reads and collapsing into UMI consensus sequences were performed with MIGEC, and V(D)J alignment was carried out with MiXCR. Using edgeR on replicate PBMC samples, clonotypes were called vaccine-responding if FDR was below 0.01 and the log2 fold change was above 5 up to day 15. CD4 or CD8 identity was assigned to each bulk clonotype according to whether the clonotype was present at higher abundance in the sequenced CD4 repertoire or the sequenced CD8 repertoire. Starting from the raw public reads, TCRdb applied fastp trimming at Q25, assembled clones with MiXCR and retained in-frame beta chains. Every CDR3 protein is listed once, alongside the most common genes and DNA of its rows. The V and J calls and clone size come from TCRdb's table, not from the authors' own analysis. The sample includes some 560,000 distinct CDR3 sequences, with 17% observed a single time. The ten top clones hold around 15% of the sample.

The junction carries 12 bases between V and J, which are trimmed by 4 bases and 6 bases respectively. The cysteine opens and the phenylalanine closes a CDR3 of 13 amino acids. Here the CDR3 DNA is all that survives: 39 bases in frame from base 1. The germline V gene yields WSHSY for CDR1 and SAAADI for CDR2. This receptor was identified in a man aged 18 to 35 who received the YFV17D yellow fever vaccine. Sequences were derived from PBMCs, sampled less than 6 days after the first yellow fever vaccination. The sequence links TRBV10-2 to TRBJ1-2, and possibly TRBD1, on 5 matching bases. The DNA sequence is TGCGCCAGCAGTGGTGGCAGGGTGAATGGCTACACCTTC. The encoded protein is CASSGGRVNGYTF.